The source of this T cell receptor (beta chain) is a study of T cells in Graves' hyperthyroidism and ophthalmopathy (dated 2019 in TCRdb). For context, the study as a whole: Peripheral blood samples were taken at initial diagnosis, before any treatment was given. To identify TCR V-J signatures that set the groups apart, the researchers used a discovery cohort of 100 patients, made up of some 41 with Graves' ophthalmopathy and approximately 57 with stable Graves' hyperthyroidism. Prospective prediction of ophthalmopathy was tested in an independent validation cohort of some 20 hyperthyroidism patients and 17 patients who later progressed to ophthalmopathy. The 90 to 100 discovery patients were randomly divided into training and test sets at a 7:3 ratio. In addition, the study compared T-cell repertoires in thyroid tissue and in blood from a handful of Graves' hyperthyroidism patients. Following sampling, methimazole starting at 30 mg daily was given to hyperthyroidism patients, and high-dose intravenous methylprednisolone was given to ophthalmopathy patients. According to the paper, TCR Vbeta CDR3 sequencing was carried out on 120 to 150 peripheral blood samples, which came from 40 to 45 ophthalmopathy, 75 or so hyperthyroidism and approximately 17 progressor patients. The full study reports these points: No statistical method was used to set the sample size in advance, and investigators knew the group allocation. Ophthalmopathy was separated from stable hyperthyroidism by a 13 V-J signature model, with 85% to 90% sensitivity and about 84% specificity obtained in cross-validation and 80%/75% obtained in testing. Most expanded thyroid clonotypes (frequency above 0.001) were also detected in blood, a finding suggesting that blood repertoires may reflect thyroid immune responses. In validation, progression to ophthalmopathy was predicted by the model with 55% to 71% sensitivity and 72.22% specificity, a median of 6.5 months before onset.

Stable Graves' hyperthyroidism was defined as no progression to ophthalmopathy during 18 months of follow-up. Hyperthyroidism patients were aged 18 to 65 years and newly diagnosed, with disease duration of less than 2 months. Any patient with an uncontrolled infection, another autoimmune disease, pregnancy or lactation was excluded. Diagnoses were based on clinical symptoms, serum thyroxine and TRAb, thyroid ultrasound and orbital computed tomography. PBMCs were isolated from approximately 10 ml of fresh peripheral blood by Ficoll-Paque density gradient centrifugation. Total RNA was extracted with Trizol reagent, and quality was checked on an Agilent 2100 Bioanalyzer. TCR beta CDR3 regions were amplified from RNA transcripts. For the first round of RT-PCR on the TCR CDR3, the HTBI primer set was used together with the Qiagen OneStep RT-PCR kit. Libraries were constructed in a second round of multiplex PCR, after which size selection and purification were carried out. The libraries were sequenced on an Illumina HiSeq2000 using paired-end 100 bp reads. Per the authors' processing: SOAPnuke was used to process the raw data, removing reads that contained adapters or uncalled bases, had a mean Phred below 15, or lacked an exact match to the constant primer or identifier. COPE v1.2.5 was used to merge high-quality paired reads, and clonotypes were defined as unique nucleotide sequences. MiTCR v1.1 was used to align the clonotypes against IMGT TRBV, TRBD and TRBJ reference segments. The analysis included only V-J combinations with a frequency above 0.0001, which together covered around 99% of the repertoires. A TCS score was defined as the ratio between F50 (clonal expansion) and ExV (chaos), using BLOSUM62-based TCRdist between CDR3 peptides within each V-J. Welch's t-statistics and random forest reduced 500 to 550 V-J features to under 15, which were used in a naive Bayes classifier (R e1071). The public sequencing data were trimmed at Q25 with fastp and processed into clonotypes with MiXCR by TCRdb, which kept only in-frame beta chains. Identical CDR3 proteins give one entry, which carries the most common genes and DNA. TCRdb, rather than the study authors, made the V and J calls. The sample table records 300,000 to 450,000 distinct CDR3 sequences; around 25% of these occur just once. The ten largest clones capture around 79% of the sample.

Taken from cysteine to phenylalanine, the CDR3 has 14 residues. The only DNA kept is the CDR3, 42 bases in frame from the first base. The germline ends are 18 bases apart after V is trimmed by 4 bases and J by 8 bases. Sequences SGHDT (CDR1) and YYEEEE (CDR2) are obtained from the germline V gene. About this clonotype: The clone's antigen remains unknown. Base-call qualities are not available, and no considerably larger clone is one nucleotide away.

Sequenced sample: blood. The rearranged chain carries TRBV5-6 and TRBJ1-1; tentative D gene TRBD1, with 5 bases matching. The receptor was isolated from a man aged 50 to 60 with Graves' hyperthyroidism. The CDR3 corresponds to CASSHPRSGEEAFF. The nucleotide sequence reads TGTGCCAGCAGCCACCCCCGTTCGGGGGAGGAAGCTTTCTTT.